This T cell receptor (beta chain) comes out of a study of blood T cell repertoires in COVID-19. Generated by immunoSEQ multiplex PCR, the TCRdb table keeps only in-frame clones and is missing some. The table includes about 150,000 clones, around 80% detected once. With 4 bases clipped from V and 2 bases from J, the junction kept 4 bases outside the gene matches. There are 13 residues in the CDR3. Germline V gene data show CDR1 as GTSNPN and CDR2 as SVGIG (reference sequence). The chain carries TRBV30 and TRBJ2-5; 7 positions agree with TRBD1. This TCR derives from a man aged 55 to 70 with acute or convalescent COVID-19. The sequencing input was peripheral blood. The CDR3: CAWTGTAQETQYF. The CDR3 DNA reads as TGTGCCTGGACGGGGACAGCTCAAGAGACCCAGTACTTC.